The 30 T cell receptor beta chains below come from one sample, sequenced in a study of T cell responses to AZD1222 COVID-19 vaccine. Repertoires were generated with immunoSEQ multiplex PCR, while TCRdb's copy carries only in-frame clones and drops some. The table shows fewer than 150,000 clones, with over 80% occurring only once. Sample: peripheral blood, taken 28 days after the second AZD1222 dose. These receptors were obtained from an adult who received the AZD1222 COVID-19 vaccine.

This clone was recorded a few times. This rearrangement joins TRBV6-4 to TRBJ1-5, with unresolved D. CDR3 length: 13 amino acids. Deletions cut 4 bases from V and 4 bases from J, with 8 bases between. The germline CDR1 and CDR2 sequences are MRHNA and SNTAGT. The CDR3 sequence: CASSAPVNQPQHF. CDR3 DNA: TGTGCCAGCAGTGCCCCGGTGAATCAGCCCCAGCATTTT.

The V and J genes are TRBV13 and TRBJ2-7; D remains ambiguous. The V end was cut by 5 bases, the J end by 3 bases, with 8 bases between. The CDR3 covers 12 residues. Looked up from germline, CDR1 is PRHDT and CDR2 is FYEKMQ (reference sequence). In DNA, the CDR3 is TGTGCCAGCAGCGCGGATATCTACGAGCAGTACTTC. This translates into CASSADIYEQYF.

This chain uses TRBV18 with TRBJ1-6, with TRBD1 matching 7 bases. V lost 5 bases, J lost 6 bases, and 10 bases stayed unmatched. This CDR3 is 16 amino acids long. The germline V gene encodes CDR1 KGHSH and CDR2 LQKENI. The CDR3 DNA reads as TGTGCCAGCTCAGTCACAGGGGACAATTCTAATTCACCCCTCCACTTT. It specifies CASSVTGDNSNSPLHF.

The rearrangement joins TRBV2 to TRBJ1-6; D not resolved. From germline, CDR1 is SNHLY and CDR2 FYNNEI. The CDR3 sequence is 15 residues long. V lost 3 bases to trimming and J lost 6 bases, with 12 bases between them. CDR3 nucleotides: TGTGCCAGCAGTGAGAATAGGCAGAGTAATTCACCCCTCCACTTT. Residues: CASSENRQSNSPLHF.

The genes are TRBV18 and TRBJ1-2; 9 bases are shared with TRBD1. The CDR3 loop spans 13 amino acids. The germline CDR1 and CDR2 sequences are KGHSH and LQKENI. The V gene end was trimmed by 6 bases and the J gene end by 5 bases; junction bases not matched to a gene: 4. As DNA, the CDR3 is TGTGCCAGCTCTCTTGGACAGGGGTATGGCTACACCTTC. It encodes CASSLGQGYGYTF.

The CDR3 reads CASSQDWRQGADNSPLHF. The DNA for the CDR3 is TGTGCCAGCAGCCAAGATTGGCGACAGGGGGCGGATAATTCACCCCTCCACTTT. The chain joins TRBV3-1 (or the pseudogene TRBV3-2) to TRBJ1-6, with 10 bases matching TRBD1. V lost 0 bases, J lost 5 bases, and 7 bases stayed unmatched. CDR3 length: 18 amino acids. CDR1 is LGHDT and CDR2 is YNNKEL in the germline V gene (reference sequence).

The rearrangement uses TRBV3-1 (or the pseudogene TRBV3-2) and TRBJ2-2; a possible D gene is TRBD2 (6 bases). The V end lost 4 bases, the J end lost 5 bases, and 17 bases lay between the germline ends. This CDR3 region has 16 residues. Per the germline V gene, CDR1 is LGHDT and CDR2 is YNNKEL (reference sequence). The CDR3 loop is CASSPMPREWTGELFF. In DNA form, the CDR3 reads TGTGCCAGCAGCCCGATGCCCCGGGAGTGGACCGGGGAGCTGTTTTTT.

V usage is TRBV19 and J usage is TRBJ1-5; 9 bases fit TRBD1. Germline loops: CDR1 LNHDA, CDR2 SQIVND (reference sequence). The CDR3 spans 14 residues. The junction had 7 bases not matched to a gene; V was cut back by 7 bases and J by 6 bases. The CDR3 reads CASTLQGAIQPQHF. The CDR3 nucleotides are TGTGCCAGTACTCTACAGGGGGCCATTCAGCCCCAGCATTTT.

The chain carries TRBV7-9 and TRBJ2-3; D might be TRBD2 (6 bases). The V and J ends lost 2 bases and 2 bases respectively, with 17 bases between them. The CDR3 consists of 17 residues. Per germline, CDR1 SEHNR and CDR2 FQNEAQ (reference sequence). CDR3 sequence (DNA): TGTGCCAGCAGCTTACCCCAGGCGATAGCGGCCACAGATACGCAGTATTTT. Protein sequence: CASSLPQAIAATDTQYF.

The count of this clone is one. The chain joins TRBV28 to TRBJ2-5, with 12 bases matching TRBD2. The CDR3 sequence is 18 residues long. Looked up from germline, CDR1 is MDHEN and CDR2 is SYDVKM. The junction had 14 bases not matched to a gene; V was cut back by 4 bases and J by 5 bases. CDR3 sequence reads: CASSSYHPTSGRGETQYF. In DNA, the CDR3 is TGTGCCAGCAGTTCCTACCACCCGACTAGCGGGAGAGGGGAGACCCAGTACTTC.

V and J are TRBV5-1 and TRBJ1-1; D not certain. The V and J ends lost 0 bases and 1 base respectively, with 7 bases between them. The CDR3 totals 14 residues. The germline V gene has CDR1 SGHRS and CDR2 YFSETQ. CDR3 in DNA: TGCGCCAGCAGCTTGGGTTCGGGGAACACTGAAGCTTTCTTT. Translated, it gives CASSLGSGNTEAFF.

The chain has TRBV5-1 and TRBJ1-1; D not resolved. This CDR3 has 18 amino acids. Trimming took off 1 base at V and 4 bases at J, with 23 bases between the two ends. Germline lookup yields CDR1 SGHRS and CDR2 YFSETQ. CDR3 sequence: CASSLFVGPVGMGTEAFF. Here the CDR3 DNA reads TGCGCCAGCAGCTTGTTCGTCGGGCCAGTCGGGATGGGCACTGAAGCTTTCTTT.

This clone showed up just once. The rearrangement uses TRBV11-2 and TRBJ1-4; no clear D. V was shortened by 5 bases and J by 7 bases, with 17 bases between the two germline ends. CDR3 size: 15 residues. The germline V gene has CDR1 SGHAT and CDR2 FQNNGV. CDR3 region: CASSIPDTITEKLFF. The CDR3 nucleotides are TGTGCCAGCAGCATACCAGACACTATAACTGAAAAACTGTTTTTT.

The rearrangement uses TRBV7-8 and TRBJ1-1; no reliable D call. The germline V gene encodes CDR1 SGHVS and CDR2 FQNEAQ. V was shortened by 7 bases and J by 1 base, with 13 bases between the two germline ends. This CDR3 spans 14 amino acids. As DNA, the CDR3 is TGTGCCAGCACCCTATTATCCCCGAACACTGAAGCTTTCTTT. This sequence encodes CASTLLSPNTEAFF.

The chain couples TRBV5-1 to TRBJ1-1; 7 bases map to TRBD1. The CDR3 is 14 amino acids. V was pared by 2 bases and J by 1 base, with 2 bases of the junction left unmatched. From germline, CDR1 is SGHRS and CDR2 YFSETQ. The CDR3 DNA reads as TGCGCCAGCAGCTTACAGGGGCCGAACACTGAAGCTTTCTTT. This translates into CASSLQGPNTEAFF.

The chain is built from TRBV28 and TRBJ1-5; D uncertain. Per the germline V gene, CDR1 is MDHEN and CDR2 is SYDVKM. Trimming removed 2 bases at V and 9 bases at J, with 14 bases between. The CDR3 covers 14 residues. CDR3 protein: CASSLEPIAGPQHF. CDR3 bases: TGTGCCAGCAGTTTAGAGCCGATCGCAGGGCCCCAGCATTTT.

V is TRBV29-1 and J is TRBJ2-1, with 7 positions matching TRBD2. Looked up from germline, CDR1 is SQVTM and CDR2 is ANQGSEA. The CDR3 loop spans 14 amino acids. J lost 1 base, V lost 4 bases, and 4 bases had no gene match. The chain's CDR3 is CSVVEGGSYNEQFF. CDR3 bases: TGCAGCGTTGTCGAGGGAGGGTCCTACAATGAGCAGTTCTTC.

This chain joins TRBV11-2 and TRBJ2-5, with D possibly being TRBD1 or TRBD2 (5 bases each). Germline V gives CDR1 SGHAT, CDR2 FQNNGV. This CDR3 spans 15 amino acids. V gave up 8 bases and J gave up 1 base, with 17 bases separating them. The CDR3 region is CASEPGTAPQETQYF. The CDR3 region has the DNA TGTGCCAGCGAACCCGGGACGGCGCCCCAAGAGACCCAGTACTTC.

The V call is TRBV28, the J call TRBJ1-1; D not certain. Trimming left V 1 base short and J 8 bases short, with 11 bases between. CDR3 size: 13 residues. Germline V gene sequence: CDR1 MDHEN, CDR2 SYDVKM. CDR3 bases: TGTGCCAGCAGTTTATCAACAAAGGCCGAAGCTTTCTTT. This encodes CASSLSTKAEAFF.

This sequence joins TRBV14 and TRBJ1-1, with 9 nucleotides matching TRBD1. Germline values: CDR1 SGHDN, CDR2 FVKESK. This CDR3 is 15 amino acids long. After removal of 2 bases from V and 6 bases from J, the junction contained 7 bases not matched to a gene. The CDR3 DNA reads as TGTGCCAGCAGCCAACCGGGACAGGGAGGCTCTGAAGCTTTCTTT. Translated: CASSQPGQGGSEAFF.

J is TRBJ1-6 and V is TRBV11-2; no clear D. The V gene lost 0 bases and the J gene lost 7 bases, with 10 bases spanning the gap. There are 15 residues in the CDR3. Germline V gene data show CDR1 as SGHAT and CDR2 as FQNNGV. CDR3 nucleotide sequence: TGTGCCAGCAGCTTAGAAAGTGGGTCAAATTCACCCCTCCACTTT. It translates to CASSLESGSNSPLHF.

The chain has TRBV3-1 (or the pseudogene TRBV3-2) and TRBJ1-1, with D unresolved. The CDR3 is 15 amino acids. V gave up 0 bases and J gave up 5 bases, with 13 bases separating them. CDR1 is LGHDT and CDR2 is YNNKEL in the germline V gene (reference sequence). CDR3 loop: CASSQDPRGGTEAFF. CDR3 sequence (DNA): TGTGCCAGCAGCCAAGATCCCCGGGGTGGAACTGAAGCTTTCTTT.

The chain has TRBV11-2 and TRBJ2-7; 12 bases agree with TRBD2. Germline trimming cut 1 base from V and 2 bases from J; bases unmatched to any gene: 9. This CDR3 contains 18 residues. Germline V gene data show CDR1 as SGHAT and CDR2 as FQNNGV. CDR3 sequence reads: CASSLGFLGTSGPYEQYF. The CDR3 bases are TGTGCCAGCAGCTTAGGATTTTTAGGGACTAGCGGGCCCTACGAGCAGTACTTC.

The gene calls are TRBV3-1 (or the pseudogene TRBV3-2) and TRBJ1-2, with TRBD1 matching 7 bases. Looked up from germline, CDR1 is LGHDT and CDR2 is YNNKEL (reference sequence). This CDR3 is 13 amino acids long. V shed 6 bases, J shed 6 bases, and the junction held 7 bases outside the gene matches. CDR3: CASSLTGYDGYTF. The DNA of the CDR3 is TGTGCCAGCAGTCTGACAGGGTACGATGGCTACACCTTC.

The J gene is TRBJ1-1, the V gene TRBV3-1 (or the pseudogene TRBV3-2); D possibly corresponds to TRBD1 (5 bases). The V gene's germline CDR1 is LGHDT and CDR2 YNNKEL (reference sequence). Trimming took off 4 bases at V and 0 bases at J, with 12 bases between the two ends. The CDR3 has 15 residues. CDR3 loop: CASSPWDLMNTEAFF. CDR3 DNA: TGTGCCAGCAGCCCTTGGGACCTGATGAACACTGAAGCTTTCTTT.

J is TRBJ2-3 and V is TRBV5-4; TRBD2 matches 11 bases. V dropped 4 bases and J dropped 5; count of bases not matched to a gene: 3. Germline CDR1 and CDR2: SGHNT and YYREEE (reference sequence). This CDR3 region has 14 residues. CDR3 residues: CASSSGLAGDTQYF. The CDR3 nucleotides are TGTGCCAGCAGCAGTGGACTAGCGGGAGATACGCAGTATTTT.

The rearrangement joins TRBV18 to TRBJ1-1; weak D call: TRBD1 (6 bases). Trimming shortened V by 6 bases and J by 1 base, and 15 bases separated the two germline ends. Per the germline V gene, CDR1 is KGHSH and CDR2 is LQKENI. This CDR3 has 15 amino acids. The CDR3 is CASSQGRGQNTEAFF. CDR3 in DNA: TGTGCCAGCTCTCAGGGGCGGGGGCAGAACACTGAAGCTTTCTTT. Full variable domain (missing parts from reference TRBV18 and TRBJ1-1): NAGVMQNPRHLVRRRGQEARLRCSPMKGHSHVYWYRQLPEEGLKFMVYLQKENIIDESGMPKERFSAEFPKEGPSILRIQQVVRGDSAAYFCASSQGRGQNTEAFFGQGTRLTVV.

The chain uses TRBV5-6 and TRBJ1-4, with TRBD1 identical over 7 bases. Germline CDR1 reads SGHDT; CDR2 reads YYEEEE. The CDR3 has 14 residues. Germline trimming cut 4 bases from V and 5 bases from J; bases unmatched to any gene: 5. The CDR3 is CASSPGQQNEKLFF. In DNA form, the CDR3 reads TGTGCCAGCAGCCCGGGACAGCAGAATGAAAAACTGTTTTTT.

The chain recombines TRBV5-1 with TRBJ1-1, with 9 bases matching TRBD1. This CDR3 has 16 residues. V was pared by 5 bases and J by 5 bases, with 13 bases of the junction left unmatched. Germline values: CDR1 SGHRS, CDR2 YFSETQ. This chain's CDR3 is CASSRGPGQGSTEAFF. CDR3 in DNA: TGCGCCAGCAGTCGCGGACCGGGACAGGGCAGTACTGAAGCTTTCTTT.

The chain joins TRBV7-2 to TRBJ2-7; D possibly corresponds to TRBD1 (6 bases). The CDR3 has 17 residues. Germline V CDR1 and CDR2: SGHTA, FQGNSA. Trimming took 2 bases from V and 2 from J, leaving 19 bases between them. In nucleotides, the CDR3 is TGTGCCAGCAGCTTAAACAGGGTTGGTTCCCCCCCCTACGAGCAGTACTTC. Translating it yields CASSLNRVGSPPYEQYF.